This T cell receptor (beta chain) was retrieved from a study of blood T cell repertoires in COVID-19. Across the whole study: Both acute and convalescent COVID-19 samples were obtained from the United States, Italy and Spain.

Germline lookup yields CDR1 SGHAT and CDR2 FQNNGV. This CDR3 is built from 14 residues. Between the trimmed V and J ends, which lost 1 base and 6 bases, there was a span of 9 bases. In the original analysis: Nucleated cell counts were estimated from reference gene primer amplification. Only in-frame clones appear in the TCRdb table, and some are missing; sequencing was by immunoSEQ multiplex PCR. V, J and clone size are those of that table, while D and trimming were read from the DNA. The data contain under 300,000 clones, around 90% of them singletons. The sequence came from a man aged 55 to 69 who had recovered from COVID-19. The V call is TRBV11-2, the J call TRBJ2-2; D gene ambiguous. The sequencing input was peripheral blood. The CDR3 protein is CASSLVGLPGELFF. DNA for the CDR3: TGTGCCAGCAGCTTAGTCGGTCTCCCCGGGGAGCTGTTTTTT.